Listed here are 17 T cell receptor beta chains from one sample, sequenced in a study of monozygotic twins with inflammatory bowel disease. Following a re-call of the 5' RACE reads, TCRdb has one entry per CDR3 protein and lacks DNA. The sample spans 420,000 or so distinct CDR3 sequences; the ten largest clones claim approximately 2.3%. Sequencing used blood. Every receptor here comes from a human donor with ulcerative colitis or Crohn's disease, or a healthy co-twin of an affected twin (not recorded which).

The chain couples TRBV20-1 to TRBJ2-4; the D call from TCRdb, TRBD2, cannot be confirmed without DNA. Germline CDR1 DFQATT, CDR2 SNEGSKA (reference sequence). CDR3 length: 13 amino acids. CDR3 region: CSAPGLEGNIQYF.

The V gene is TRBV27, the J gene TRBJ1-5; the TCRdb D gene call, TRBD1, has no DNA to confirm it. Germline-derived CDR1 and CDR2 are MNHEY and SMNVEV (reference sequence). The CDR3 has 12 residues. The CDR3 spells CAGREGNQPQHF.

V usage is TRBV6-5 and J usage is TRBJ1-2; the D call from TCRdb, TRBD1, cannot be confirmed without DNA. CDR1 and CDR2 from the germline V gene are MNHEY and SVGAGI. This CDR3 region has 17 residues. The CDR3 sequence is CASSYLLGDRGRGGYTF.

The genes are TRBV20-1 and TRBJ2-5; the D gene TCRdb calls, TRBD2, cannot be checked with no DNA. The CDR3 sequence is 15 residues long. CDR1 DFQATT and CDR2 SNEGSKA come from the germline V gene (reference sequence). Here the CDR3 reads CSALLGTSGKETQYF.

The V gene is TRBV18, the J gene TRBJ1-1; with no DNA, the TCRdb D assignment of TRBD1 cannot be verified. CDR3 length: 14 amino acids. Germline CDR1 reads KGHSH; CDR2 reads LQKENI. The CDR3 region is CASSPGGAVTEAFF.

The J gene is TRBJ2-5, the V gene TRBV12-3 or TRBV12-4; the TRBD1 assignment by TCRdb is unverifiable without DNA. The CDR3 covers 13 residues. The CDR3 is CASSPGRTGTLFF.

The rearrangement uses TRBV18 and TRBJ2-1; checking the TCRdb D call of TRBD2 is not possible without DNA. Germline V gene sequence: CDR1 KGHSH, CDR2 LQKENI. The CDR3 has 16 residues. The CDR3 spells CASSPRHQRENYEQFF. The full variable domain, in which reference TRBV18 and TRBJ2-1 provide the parts outside the CDR3, is NAGVMQNPRHLVRRRGQEARLRCSPMKGHSHVYWYRQLPEEGLKFMVYLQKENIIDESGMPKERFSAEFPKEGPSILRIQQVVRGDSAAYFCASSPRHQRENYEQFFGPGTRLTVL.

The V gene is TRBV30, the J gene TRBJ2-7. Per the germline V gene, CDR1 is GTSNPN and CDR2 is SVGIG (reference sequence). This CDR3 is built from 12 residues. CDR3 in amino acids: CAWGVGTSEQYF.

The chain combines TRBV7-6 with TRBJ2-7. The CDR3 has 13 residues. Germline V gives CDR1 SGHVS, CDR2 FNYEAQ. CDR3 sequence reads: CASSLDRSNEQYF. The entire variable domain, with the rest obtained from reference TRBV7-6 and TRBJ2-7, is as follows: GAGVSQSPRYKVTKRGQDVALRCDPISGHVSLYWYRQALGQGPEFLTYFNYEAQQDKSGLPNDRFSAERPEGSISTLTIQRTEQRDSAMYRCASSLDRSNEQYFGPGTRLTVT.

The rearrangement joins TRBV7-9 to TRBJ2-7; TCRdb designates TRBD1, a call that cannot be tested without DNA. The CDR3 is made up of 16 amino acids. CDR1 SEHNR and CDR2 FQNEAQ come from the germline V gene (reference sequence). This CDR3 reads CASSSLRGSGAYEQYF.

The chain joins TRBV28 to TRBJ2-1. Germline V CDR1 and CDR2: MDHEN, SYDVKM. The CDR3 contains 12 residues. CDR3 protein: CASSPTHNEQFF.

V and J are TRBV6-6 and TRBJ2-7. Germline V gene lookup returns CDR1 MNHNY and CDR2 SVGAGI (reference sequence). There are 12 residues in the CDR3. CDR3 sequence reads: CASQDPLYEQYF.

The V and J genes are TRBV7-3 and TRBJ2-1; TCRdb reports TRBD2, a call that lacks DNA to check it against. From germline, CDR1 is SGHTA and CDR2 FQGTGA. This CDR3 is built from 16 residues. CDR3 residues: CASSAGLAGGYNEQFF.

The chain joins TRBV27 to TRBJ1-5. Germline lookup yields CDR1 MNHEY and CDR2 SMNVEV (reference sequence). This CDR3 is 12 amino acids long. CDR3 residues: CASSNSNQPQHF.

The chain joins TRBV11-2 to TRBJ2-6; TCRdb designates TRBD2, a call that cannot be tested without DNA. The CDR3 runs 19 residues. Germline V CDR1 and CDR2: SGHAT, FQNNGV. This CDR3 is CASSLRSVPGPSGANVLTF.

The chain couples TRBV7-9 to TRBJ2-7; TCRdb's assignment of TRBD1 cannot be checked, as there is no DNA. The V gene's germline CDR1 is SEHNR and CDR2 FQNEAQ (reference sequence). The CDR3 totals 14 residues. Here the CDR3 reads CASSVYKGPYEQYF.

The V and J genes are TRBV12-3 or TRBV12-4 and TRBJ2-3; the D gene TCRdb calls, TRBD1, cannot be checked with no DNA. The CDR3 is made up of 16 amino acids. This CDR3 reads CASSLGGQGARDTQYF.